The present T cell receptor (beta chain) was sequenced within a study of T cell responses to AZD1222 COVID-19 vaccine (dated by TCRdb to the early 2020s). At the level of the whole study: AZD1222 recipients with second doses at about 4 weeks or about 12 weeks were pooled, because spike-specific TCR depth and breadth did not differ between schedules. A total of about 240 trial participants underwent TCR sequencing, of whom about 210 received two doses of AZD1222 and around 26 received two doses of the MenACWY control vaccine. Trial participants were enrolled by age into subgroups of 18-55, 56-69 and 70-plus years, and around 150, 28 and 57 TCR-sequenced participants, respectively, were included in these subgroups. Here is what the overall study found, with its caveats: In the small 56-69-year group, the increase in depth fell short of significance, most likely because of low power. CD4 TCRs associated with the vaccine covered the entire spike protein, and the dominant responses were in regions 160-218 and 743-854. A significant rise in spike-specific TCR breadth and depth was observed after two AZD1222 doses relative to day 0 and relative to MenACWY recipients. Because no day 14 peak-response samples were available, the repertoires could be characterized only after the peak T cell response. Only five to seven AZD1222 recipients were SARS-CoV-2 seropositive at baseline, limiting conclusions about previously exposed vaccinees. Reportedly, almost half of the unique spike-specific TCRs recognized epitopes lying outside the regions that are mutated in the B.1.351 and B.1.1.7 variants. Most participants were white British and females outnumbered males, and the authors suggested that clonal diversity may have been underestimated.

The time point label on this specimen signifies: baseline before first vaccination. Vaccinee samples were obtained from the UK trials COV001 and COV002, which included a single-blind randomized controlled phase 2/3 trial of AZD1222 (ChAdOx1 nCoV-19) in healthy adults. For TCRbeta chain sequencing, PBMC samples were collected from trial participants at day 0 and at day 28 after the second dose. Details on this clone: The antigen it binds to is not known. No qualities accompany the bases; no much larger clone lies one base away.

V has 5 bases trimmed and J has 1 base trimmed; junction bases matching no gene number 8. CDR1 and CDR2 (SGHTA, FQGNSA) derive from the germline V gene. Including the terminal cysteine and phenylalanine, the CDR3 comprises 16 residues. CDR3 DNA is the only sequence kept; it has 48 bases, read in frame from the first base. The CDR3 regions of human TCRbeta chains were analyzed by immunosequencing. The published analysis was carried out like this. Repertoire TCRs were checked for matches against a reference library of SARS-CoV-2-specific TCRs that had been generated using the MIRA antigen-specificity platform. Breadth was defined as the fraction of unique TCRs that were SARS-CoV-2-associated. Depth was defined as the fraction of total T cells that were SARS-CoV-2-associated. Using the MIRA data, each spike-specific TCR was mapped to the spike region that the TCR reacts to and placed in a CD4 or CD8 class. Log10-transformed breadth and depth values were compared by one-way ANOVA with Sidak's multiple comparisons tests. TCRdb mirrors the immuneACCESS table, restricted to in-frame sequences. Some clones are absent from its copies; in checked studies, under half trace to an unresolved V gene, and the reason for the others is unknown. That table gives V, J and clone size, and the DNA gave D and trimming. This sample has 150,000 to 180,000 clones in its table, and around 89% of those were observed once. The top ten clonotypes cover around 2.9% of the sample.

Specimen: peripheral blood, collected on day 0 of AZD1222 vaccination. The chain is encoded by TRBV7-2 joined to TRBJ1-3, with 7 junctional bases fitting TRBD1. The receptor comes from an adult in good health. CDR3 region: CASSPDSTGSGNTIYF. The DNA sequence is TGTGCCAGCAGCCCCGATTCGACAGGGTCTGGAAACACCATATATTTT. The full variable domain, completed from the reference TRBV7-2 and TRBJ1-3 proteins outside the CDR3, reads GAGVSQSPSNKVTEKGKDVELRCDPISGHTALYWYRQSLGQGLEFLIYFQGNSAPDKSGLPSDRFSAERTGGSVSTLTIQRTQQEDSAVYLCASSPDSTGSGNTIYFGEGSWLTVV.